The clone carrying this TCR beta chain occurred a few times. The CDR3 length is 15 residues. CDR1 is SGHRS and CDR2 is YFSETQ in the germline V gene. Trimming removed 0 bases from V and 3 bases from J, with 10 bases in between. TCR beta CDR3 regions were amplified from RNA. The HTBI primer set drove a first-round RT-PCR of the TCR CDR3. TCRdb re-called the multiplex PCR reads through MiXCR, storing one row per CDR3 protein. The data contain 700,000 to 850,000 distinct CDR3 sequences, about a third of them singletons. The source of the sample is a study of T cells in Graves' hyperthyroidism and ophthalmopathy.

The chain carries TRBV5-1 and TRBJ1-3; no clear D gene. The TCR comes from a woman aged 40 to 50 with Graves' hyperthyroidism. The material sequenced was blood. The CDR3 nucleotides are TGCGCCAGCAGCTTGGACAGCTCTGTTGGAAACACCATATATTTT. Residues: CASSLDSSVGNTIYF.